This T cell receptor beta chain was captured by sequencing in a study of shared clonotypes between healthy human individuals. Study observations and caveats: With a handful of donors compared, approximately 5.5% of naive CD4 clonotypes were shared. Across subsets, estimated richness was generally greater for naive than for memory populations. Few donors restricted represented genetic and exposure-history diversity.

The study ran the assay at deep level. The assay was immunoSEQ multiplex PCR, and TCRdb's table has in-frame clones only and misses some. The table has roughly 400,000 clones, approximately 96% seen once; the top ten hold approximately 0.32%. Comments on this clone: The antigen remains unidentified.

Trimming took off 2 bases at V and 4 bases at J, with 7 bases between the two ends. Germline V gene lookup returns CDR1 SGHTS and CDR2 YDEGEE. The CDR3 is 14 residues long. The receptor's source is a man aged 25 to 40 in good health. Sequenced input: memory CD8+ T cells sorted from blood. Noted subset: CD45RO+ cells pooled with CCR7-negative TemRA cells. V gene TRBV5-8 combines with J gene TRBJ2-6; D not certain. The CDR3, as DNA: TGTGCCAGCAGCTTTCCCGTGGGGGCCAACGTCCTGACTTTC. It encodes CASSFPVGANVLTF.